This T cell receptor beta chain was obtained from a study of control samples from healthy donors and cancer patients. With V trimmed by 6 bases and J by 9 bases, 12 bases remained unmatched. The CDR3 has 15 amino acids. Germline V gene sequence: CDR1 SNHLY, CDR2 FYNNEI. The repertoire was sequenced with immunoSEQ multiplex PCR; TCRdb's copy has only in-frame clones and lacks some. Of 100,000 or so clones in the sample, 83% are singletons; the top ten hold less than 15%. The source is a woman aged 45 to 65 in good health. The sample comprised blood. The chain is built from TRBV2 and TRBJ1-4, with 8 bases aligning to TRBD1. The CDR3 DNA is TGTGCCAGCAGCGGAAACCGGGACAGGACTCAAAAACTGTTTTTT. It is translated as CASSGNRDRTQKLFF.